The sequence of this TCR beta chain was determined in a study of T cell responses to AZD1222 COVID-19 vaccine. At the level of the study: Whether given at about 4 or about 12 weeks, second doses were pooled.

Study-wide points: Only a handful of AZD1222 recipients were seropositive at baseline. Vaccination with two AZD1222 doses was followed by a rise in Spike-specific TCR breadth and depth. There were mostly white British donors and more females than males, and clonal diversity was possibly underestimated.

As concerns this clone: The antigen remains unidentified.

V was clipped by 3 bases and J by 0 bases, with 31 bases between them. The CDR3 extends over 22 amino acids. Assay: immunoSEQ multiplex PCR; the TCRdb copy retains only in-frame clones and omits some. The sample records some 150,000 clones, 90% to 95% being singletons. The rearrangement joins TRBV23-1 to TRBJ2-3; TRBD2 might be the D (6 bases). TRBV23-1 is flagged as an ORF with uncertain function. This TCR derives from an adult in good health. The sequencing here drew on peripheral blood, taken on day 0 of AZD1222 vaccination. CDR3 in amino acids: CASSQPWERAGTAQPSTDTQYF. The DNA for the CDR3 is TGCGCCAGCAGTCAGCCCTGGGAACGTGCCGGGACTGCACAGCCTAGCACAGATACGCAGTATTTT.